The entry below describes one T cell receptor beta chain. The data are from a study of technical replicates of blood from several donors. The CDR3 contains 16 residues. From germline, CDR1 is MGHRA and CDR2 YSYEKL. Trimming cost V 4 bases and J 2 bases, with 15 bases left between them. The repertoire was sequenced with immunoSEQ multiplex PCR; TCRdb's copy has only in-frame clones and lacks some. The repertoire holds around 76,000 clones, around 90% seen once, with 0.27% in the top ten. The source material was T cells isolated from PBMCs. The chain employs TRBV4-1 and TRBJ2-1; possible D gene TRBD2, 7 bases. The clonotype comes from a human donor in good health. The CDR3 DNA sequence: TGCGCCAGCAGCCCAGTAAGGGGGGGCCCCTACAATGAGCAGTTCTTC. This translates into CASSPVRGGPYNEQFF.